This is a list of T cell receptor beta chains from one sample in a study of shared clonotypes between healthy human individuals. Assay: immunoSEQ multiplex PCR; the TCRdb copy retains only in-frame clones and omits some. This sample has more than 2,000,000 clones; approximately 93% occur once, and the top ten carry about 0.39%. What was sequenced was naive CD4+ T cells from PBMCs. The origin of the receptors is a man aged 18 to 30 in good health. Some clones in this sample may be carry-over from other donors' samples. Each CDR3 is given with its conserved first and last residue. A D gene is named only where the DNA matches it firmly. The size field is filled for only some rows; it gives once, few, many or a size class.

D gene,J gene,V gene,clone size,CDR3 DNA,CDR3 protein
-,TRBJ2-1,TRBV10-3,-,TGTGCCATCAGTGAGTCTAGCGATGAGCAGTTCTTC,CAISESSDEQFF
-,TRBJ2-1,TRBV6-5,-,TGTGCCAGCAGACCCCCCCTCGGCGGTGAGCAGTTCTTC,CASRPPLGGEQFF
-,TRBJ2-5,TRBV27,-,TGTGCCAGCAGTTACGGGGGATTGGGGGAGACCCAGTACTTC,CASSYGGLGETQYF
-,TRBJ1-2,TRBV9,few,TGTGCCAGCAGCGTAGACGGCAACTATGGCTACACCTTC,CASSVDGNYGYTF
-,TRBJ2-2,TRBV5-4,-,TGTGCCAGCAGTCGTACCGGGGGCGGGGACACCGGGGAGCTGTTTTTT,CASSRTGGGDTGELFF
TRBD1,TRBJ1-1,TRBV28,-,TGTGCCAGCAGTTCGCCGCGACAGGGGGCGAGAAACACTGAAGCTTTCTTT,CASSSPRQGARNTEAFF
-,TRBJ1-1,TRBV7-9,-,TGTGCCAGCAGCCTAGGGACCGTGAACACTGAAGCTTTCTTT,CASSLGTVNTEAFF
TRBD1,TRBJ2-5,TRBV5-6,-,TGTGCCAGCAGCCAGGGGGCCCAAGAGACCCAGTACTTC,CASSQGAQETQYF
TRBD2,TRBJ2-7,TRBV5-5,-,TGTGCCAGCAGCCCAGTTGGGACTAGCGGATATTACGAGCAGTACTTC,CASSPVGTSGYYEQYF
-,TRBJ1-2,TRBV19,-,TGTGCCAGTAGACATGAGGTCGCTAACTATGGCTACACCTTC,CASRHEVANYGYTF
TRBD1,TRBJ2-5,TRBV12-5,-,TGTGCTAGTGGAGCCCAAACAGGGGGCCACGAGACCCAGTACTTC,CASGAQTGGHETQYF
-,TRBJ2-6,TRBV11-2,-,TGTGCCAGCAGCCCTACAGTAAGCTCTGGGGCCAACGTCCTGACTTTC,CASSPTVSSGANVLTF
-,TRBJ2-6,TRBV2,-,TGTGCCAGGAGTGGAGGGGGCGCTGGGGCCAACGTCCTGACTTTC,CARSGGGAGANVLTF
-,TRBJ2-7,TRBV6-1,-,TGTGCCAGCAATGTCCCGGGGCACCCCTACGAGCAGTACTTC,CASNVPGHPYEQYF
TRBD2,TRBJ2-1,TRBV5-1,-,TGCGCCAGCAGCTCGCTAGCGGGAGCTCCATACAATGAGCAGTTCTTC,CASSSLAGAPYNEQFF
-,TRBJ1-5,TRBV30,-,TGTGCCTGGAGTGTACGAGGGGGTTACAATCAGCCCCAGCATTTT,CAWSVRGGYNQPQHF
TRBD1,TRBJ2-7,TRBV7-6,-,TGTGCCAGCAGCTCCGGTGGCGGGACAGGCGCCTACGAGCAGTACTTC,CASSSGGGTGAYEQYF
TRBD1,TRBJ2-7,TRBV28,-,TGTGCCAGCAGCCTCACATGGGACAGGAGGAAGTACGAGCAGTACTTC,CASSLTWDRRKYEQYF
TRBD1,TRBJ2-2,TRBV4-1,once,TGCGCCAGCAGCCAAGTAAGGACAGGGGGTAACACCGGGGAGCTGTTTTTT,CASSQVRTGGNTGELFF
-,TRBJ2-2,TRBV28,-,TGTGCCAGCAGGGAGACAGGTACAAAAACAACCGGGGAGCTGTTTTTT,CASRETGTKTTGELFF
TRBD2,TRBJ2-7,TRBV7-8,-,TGTGCCAGCAGCCCCCGCCCCACTAGCGGGGTCTTCGAGCAGTACTTC,CASSPRPTSGVFEQYF
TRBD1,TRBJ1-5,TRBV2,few,TGTGCCAGCAGAGGACAGGGTAATCAGCCCCAGCATTTT,CASRGQGNQPQHF
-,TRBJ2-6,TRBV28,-,TGTGCCAGCAGCCCCGGCGGGGCCAACGTCCTGACTTTC,CASSPGGANVLTF
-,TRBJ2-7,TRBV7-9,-,TGTGCCAGCAGCTTAGGGCTACCCTGGCAGGGAGGTACCTACGAGCAGTACTTC,CASSLGLPWQGGTYEQYF
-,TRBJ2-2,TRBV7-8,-,TGTGCCAGCAAGGAGCAGAGGGCCACCGGGGAGCTGTTTTTT,CASKEQRATGELFF
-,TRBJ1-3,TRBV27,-,TGTGCCAGCAGTTTACTGGGGCTCTCTGGAAACACCATATATTTT,CASSLLGLSGNTIYF
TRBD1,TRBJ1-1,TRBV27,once,TGTGCCAGCAGTTTAGGGACAGGGGGTGGAACTGAAGCTTTCTTT,CASSLGTGGGTEAFF
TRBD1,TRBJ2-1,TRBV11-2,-,TGTGCCAGCAGCGTACAGGGGGCCGGGGGGAATGAGCAGTTCTTC,CASSVQGAGGNEQFF
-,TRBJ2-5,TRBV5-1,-,TGCGCCAGCAGCACCCCAGGGGCTCAAGAGACCCAGTACTTC,CASSTPGAQETQYF
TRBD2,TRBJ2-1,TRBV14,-,TGTGCCAGCAGCCAACGGAGACTAGCGGGAGGTTACAATGAGCAGTTCTTC,CASSQRRLAGGYNEQFF
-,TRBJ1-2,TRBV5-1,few,TGCGCCAGTAACCCTCGCTACACCTTC,CASNPRYTF
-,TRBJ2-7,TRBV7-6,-,TGTGCCAGCAGCTTTTCCCAGGGGAATTACGAGCAGTACTTC,CASSFSQGNYEQYF
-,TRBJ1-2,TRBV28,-,TGTGCCAGCAGGTTGGATAGTGGGGCTCACTATGGCTACACCTTC,CASRLDSGAHYGYTF
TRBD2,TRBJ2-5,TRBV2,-,TGTGCCAGCTCCGGACTAGCCCAAGAGACCCAGTACTTC,CASSGLAQETQYF
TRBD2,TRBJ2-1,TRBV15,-,TGTGCCACCAGCAGAGGGACTAGCGGAGCCTACAATGAGCAGTTCTTC,CATSRGTSGAYNEQFF